These 10 T cell receptor beta chains were all obtained from the same sample, sequenced in a study of blood T cell repertoires in COVID-19. The protocol was immunoSEQ multiplex PCR, while the TCRdb copy is restricted to in-frame clones and leaves out a portion. This table has some 260,000 clones, approximately 88% appearing once. Source material: peripheral blood. These receptors were obtained from a woman in her 70s with COVID-19, enrolled during active disease.

The CDR3: CASSVNDSPLHF. CDR3 nucleotides: TGCGCCAGCAGCGTCAATGATTCACCCCTCCACTTT. This chain joins TRBV4-1 and TRBJ1-6, with no clear D. Germline CDR1 reads MGHRA; CDR2 reads YSYEKL. With 5 bases removed from V and 8 bases from J, the gap between germline ends came to 7 bases. This CDR3 is built from 12 residues.

This chain uses TRBV3-1 (or the pseudogene TRBV3-2) with TRBJ2-5; 7 bases agree with TRBD2. The trim removed 2 bases at V and 4 bases at J, leaving 7 bases unmatched. The CDR3 extends over 15 amino acids. Germline CDR1 reads LGHDT; CDR2 reads YNNKEL (reference sequence). Written as DNA, the CDR3 is TGTGCCAGCAGCCAACTAGGACTAGGAGGAGAGACCCAGTACTTC. It is translated as CASSQLGLGGETQYF.

The V and J genes are TRBV6-2 or TRBV6-3 and TRBJ2-1; 10 bases align to TRBD2. CDR1 MNHEY and CDR2 SVGEGT come from the germline V gene. The CDR3 sequence is 15 residues long. V gave up 6 bases and J gave up 5 bases; unmatched junction bases: 7. CDR3 bases: TGTGCCAGCAGCTCCGGGACTAGCGCTCACAATGAGCAGTTCTTC. As protein: CASSSGTSAHNEQFF.

The chain links TRBV29-1 to TRBJ2-6; unclear D gene. Germline CDR1 is SQVTM and CDR2 is ANQGSEA. Between the trimmed V and J ends, which lost 4 bases and 4 bases, there was a span of 8 bases. The CDR3 is 13 amino acids. The CDR3 is CSVAGAGANVLTF. The CDR3 nucleotides read TGCAGCGTTGCTGGAGCCGGGGCCAACGTCCTGACTTTC.

The chain employs TRBV28 and TRBJ2-7; D is possibly TRBD2 (7 bases). The ends were cut back, 7 bases at V and 5 bases at J, with 18 bases in the middle. The length of the CDR3 is 14 residues. The V gene's germline CDR1 is MDHEN and CDR2 SYDVKM. CDR3 sequence reads: CASTIGGVAHEQYF. In DNA form, the CDR3 reads TGTGCCAGCACCATAGGGGGGGTCGCCCACGAGCAGTACTTC. Full variable domain (missing parts from reference TRBV28 and TRBJ2-7): DVKVTQSSRYLVKRTGEKVFLECVQDMDHENMFWYRQDPGLGLRLIYFSYDVKMKEKGDIPEGYSVSREKKERFSLILESASTNQTSMYLCASTIGGVAHEQYFGPGTRLTVT.

The CDR3: CASSRQGSTDTQYF. CDR3 coding DNA: TGCGCCAGCAGTAGGCAGGGCAGCACAGATACGCAGTATTTT. V usage is TRBV5-1 and J usage is TRBJ2-3, with D tentatively TRBD1 (5 bases). CDR3 length: 14 residues. Trimming removed 5 bases at V and 0 bases at J, with 10 bases between. Germline V gives CDR1 SGHRS, CDR2 YFSETQ.

V usage is TRBV7-8 and J usage is TRBJ1-4; 9 nucleotides match TRBD1. Germline CDR1 reads SGHVS; CDR2 reads FQNEAQ. This CDR3 has 17 residues. The ends lost 5 bases at V and 4 bases at J; junction bases unmatched: 11. For the CDR3, the DNA is TGTGCCAGCAGCCAGATCGTCGGGGGACAGGGTAATGAAAAACTGTTTTTT. This sequence encodes CASSQIVGGQGNEKLFF. Complete variable domain (other parts from reference TRBV7-8 and TRBJ1-4): GAGVSQSPRYKVAKRGQDVALRCDPISGHVSLFWYQQALGQGPEFLTYFQNEAQLDKSGLPSDRFFAERPEGSVSTLKIQRTQQEDSAVYLCASSQIVGGQGNEKLFFGSGTQLSVL.

This clone was counted a single time. This rearrangement joins TRBV4-3 to TRBJ2-7, with D perhaps TRBD2 (6 bases). Per the germline V gene, CDR1 is LGHNA and CDR2 is YSLEER. Between the trimmed V and J ends, which lost 0 bases and 0 bases, there was a span of 18 bases. The CDR3 spans 18 residues. Here the CDR3 reads CASSQDHGVADVSYEQYF. CDR3 DNA: TGCGCCAGCAGCCAAGATCACGGGGTAGCGGACGTCTCCTACGAGCAGTACTTC.

V and J are TRBV28 and TRBJ2-7, with 9 bases that match TRBD1. This CDR3 comprises 15 residues. Losses at the gene ends were 6 bases for V and 6 bases for J; bases not matched to a gene: 12. The V gene's germline CDR1 is MDHEN and CDR2 SYDVKM. CDR3 region: CASRLPGTGHSEQYF. CDR3 nucleotides: TGTGCCAGCAGACTTCCCGGGACAGGGCATTCCGAGCAGTACTTC.

V gene TRBV28 combines with J gene TRBJ1-3; D not resolved. The CDR3 sequence is 15 residues long. Germline V lookup: CDR1 MDHEN, CDR2 SYDVKM. The V end lost 0 bases, the J end lost 0 bases, and 6 bases lay between the germline ends. The CDR3 nucleotides read TGTGCCAGCAGTTTATGGGCAAGCTCTGGAAACACCATATATTTT. Protein: CASSLWASSGNTIYF.